This T cell receptor beta chain stems from a study of cytomegalovirus exposure and HLA in healthy donors. From germline, CDR1 is LNHDA and CDR2 SQIVND (reference sequence). The CDR3 is made up of 13 amino acids. V was trimmed by 7 bases and J by 3 bases, leaving 13 bases between them. The study ran its PCR with 60 Vbeta and 13 Jbeta primers. Clones were read by immunoSEQ multiplex PCR, and TCRdb kept only the in-frame ones, dropping some. Among 200,000 to 250,000 clones listed, 65% to 90% were seen once. This clonotype was obtained from a girl aged 5-17 years in good health and CMV-seronegative. The chain uses TRBV19 and TRBJ2-7; maybe TRBD2 (5 bases). The sample consisted of PBMCs. In nucleotides, the CDR3 is TGTGCCAGTATGGAAAACGGGGTCTACGAGCAGTACTTC. Translation: CASMENGVYEQYF.